Many counts were recorded for the clone carrying this T cell receptor (beta chain). This entry belongs to a study of regulatory T cells in long-lasting Graves disease. Time point reported: newly diagnosed GD, antithyroid drugs for less than 3 months. Scientists built the TCR library using RNA that was extracted from PBMCs. TCR beta libraries were built with iRepertoire HTBI primers and Arm-PCR of CDR3 regions. TCRdb fed the multiplex PCR reads into MiXCR, producing one record per CDR3 protein. Among hundreds of thousands of distinct CDR3 sequences, roughly 15% were seen once, and the ten largest hold 15% to 20%. These data were likewise used in another study, on T cells in Graves' hyperthyroidism and ophthalmopathy. From that second work: Uncontrolled infection, other autoimmune disease, pregnancy or lactation barred patients from enrollment. Separating ophthalmopathy from stable hyperthyroidism was achieved by a 13 V-J model. Ophthalmopathy prediction by the model preceded onset by a median 6.5 months.

Material: peripheral blood mononuclear cells (PBMCs), obtained at new diagnosis, from a patient treated with antithyroid drugs. The origin of this receptor is a woman in her thirties with Graves disease.

CDR3 sequence: CAISETDKYEQYF. The CDR3 nucleotides read TGTGCCATCAGTGAGACAGACAAGTACGAGCAGTACTTC. This chain uses TRBV10-3 with TRBJ2-7; D gene unclear. CDR1 ENHRY and CDR2 SYGVKD come from the germline V gene. Trimming removed 2 bases at V and 4 bases at J, with 9 bases between. This CDR3 comprises 13 residues.